These T cell receptor beta chains were read from a single sample in a study of blood T cell repertoires in COVID-19. Some clones are missing from TCRdb's copy, which holds only in-frame ones; the method was immunoSEQ multiplex PCR. The repertoire includes under 250,000 clones, just over 85% of them detected once, and around 1.7% sits in the top ten. Sequenced material: PBMCs or T cells enriched from blood (not recorded which). These TCRs come from a man aged 40-49 years who had recovered from COVID-19. Each CDR3 is given with its conserved first and last residue. The order of the fields is V gene, clone size, J gene, D gene, CDR3 protein, CDR3 DNA. The D gene is left open where the match is weak. Expanded clones are given a class, and other clones once, few, many or no size at all.

TRBV28	-	TRBJ1-1	TRBD1	CASSTRGTEAFF	TGTGCCAGCAGTACCAGGGGGACTGAAGCTTTCTTT
TRBV27	-	TRBJ1-5	-	CASSLSGIPPQHF	TGTGCCAGCAGTTTAAGCGGGATTCCGCCCCAGCATTTT
TRBV12-3/TRBV12-4	-	TRBJ2-3	-	CASGIASKDTQYF	TGTGCCAGCGGCATAGCGAGCAAAGATACGCAGTATTTT
TRBV27	-	TRBJ1-5	TRBD1	CASSYDRDQPQHF	TGTGCCAGCAGTTACGACAGGGATCAGCCCCAGCATTTT
TRBV5-4	-	TRBJ2-7	TRBD1	CASSSDRESPDEQYF	TGTGCCAGCAGCTCGGACAGGGAGTCTCCCGACGAGCAGTACTTC
TRBV9	few	TRBJ1-4	-	CASTIRDPRATNEKLFF	TGTGCCAGCACGATCAGGGATCCTAGGGCAACTAATGAAAAACTGTTTTTT
TRBV15	-	TRBJ2-1	-	CATSRSGSSYNEQFF	TGTGCCACCAGCCGTAGCGGAAGCTCCTACAATGAGCAGTTCTTC
TRBV7-9	once	TRBJ2-2	TRBD1	CASSLTGPGELFF	TGTGCCAGCAGCCTGACAGGGCCCGGGGAGCTGTTTTTT
TRBV6-5	-	TRBJ2-7	TRBD2	CASSTRLADSYEQYF	TGTGCCAGCAGTACTAGACTAGCGGACAGTTACGAGCAGTACTTC
TRBV5-8	-	TRBJ1-3	-	CASSLGGFASGNTIYF	TGTGCCAGCAGCTTGGGGGGCTTCGCCTCTGGAAACACCATATATTTT
TRBV18	-	TRBJ1-1	TRBD1	CASSPTGTGATEAFF	TGTGCCAGCTCACCAACCGGGACAGGGGCCACTGAAGCTTTCTTT
TRBV7-2	-	TRBJ1-2	TRBD1	CASSRSPGQGNNGYTF	TGTGCCAGCAGCCGCAGCCCGGGACAGGGGAATAATGGCTACACCTTC
TRBV28	-	TRBJ2-5	-	CASSSEETQYF	TGTGCCAGCAGTTCCGAAGAGACCCAGTACTTC
TRBV5-4	-	TRBJ2-7	TRBD1	CASSLQGASYEQYF	TGTGCCAGCAGCTTGCAGGGGGCTTCCTACGAGCAGTACTTC
TRBV7-9	-	TRBJ2-7	-	CASSLALTGSNEQYF	TGTGCCAGCAGCTTAGCGTTGACGGGAAGTAACGAGCAGTACTTC
TRBV5-1	few	TRBJ1-4	-	CASSLVMAQGSEKLFF	TGCGCCAGCAGCTTGGTAATGGCACAGGGAAGCGAAAAACTGTTTTTT
TRBV11-2	once	TRBJ2-5	-	CASSHSSSEGAQYF	TGTGCCAGCAGCCATTCCAGCTCCGAAGGGGCCCAGTACTTC
TRBV5-4	few	TRBJ2-3	TRBD1	CSGGRQGGTDTQYF	TGCAGTGGGGGGAGACAGGGGGGCACAGATACGCAGTATTTT
TRBV7-2	-	TRBJ1-1	-	CASSLRQMNTEAFF	TGTGCCAGCAGCTTACGACAGATGAACACTGAAGCTTTCTTT
TRBV13	-	TRBJ1-4	-	CASSTFQGTRQKLFF	TGTGCCAGCAGCACGTTCCAGGGGACGAGGCAAAAACTGTTTTTT
TRBV18	-	TRBJ2-1	TRBD2	CASSPSGSRDEQFF	TGTGCCAGCTCACCCAGCGGGAGTCGGGATGAGCAGTTCTTC
TRBV7-9	-	TRBJ1-5	-	CASSLGLLRGSGSNQPQHF	TGTGCCAGCAGCTTAGGTTTATTACGGGGATCGGGTAGCAATCAGCCCCAGCATTTT
TRBV7-9	-	TRBJ2-5	TRBD1	CASSNQGQPQETQYF	TGTGCCAGCAGCAACCAGGGACAGCCACAAGAGACCCAGTACTTC
TRBV7-9	-	TRBJ1-4	TRBD1	CASSFSDRGRLVDEKLFF	TGTGCCAGCAGCTTTAGCGACAGGGGGCGTTTAGTTGATGAAAAACTGTTTTTT
TRBV9	-	TRBJ2-1	-	CASSVEGRALYNEQFF	TGTGCCAGCAGCGTGGAGGGGCGGGCTCTCTACAATGAGCAGTTCTTC
TRBV30	once	TRBJ2-1	TRBD2	CAWSVQRRTSGSSRMVLF	TGTGCCTGGAGTGTCCAACGCAGGACTAGCGGGAGCTCCAGGATGGTGCTCTTC
TRBV5-4	-	TRBJ1-1	-	CASSLSRVNTEAFF	TGTGCCAGCAGTCTGAGCCGGGTGAACACTGAAGCTTTCTTT
TRBV18	-	TRBJ2-3	TRBD2	CASSLTTPGLAAADTQYF	TGTGCCAGCTCACTAACCACCCCGGGACTAGCGGCAGCAGATACGCAGTATTTT
TRBV28	-	TRBJ2-2	TRBD2	CASLGLPRTGELFF	TGTGCCAGCTTGGGACTACCGCGCACCGGGGAGCTGTTTTTT
TRBV5-1	-	TRBJ2-7	TRBD2	CASTFGGDFRQYF	TGCGCCAGCACCTTTGGGGGGGATTTTCGGCAGTACTTC
TRBV9	once	TRBJ1-3	-	CASSSSSFSGNTIYF	TGTGCCAGCAGCTCTTCTTCGTTCTCTGGAAACACCATATATTTT
TRBV4-1	once	TRBJ1-1	TRBD1	CASSQGSGTGATEAFF	TGCGCCAGCAGCCAAGGTTCAGGGACAGGGGCCACTGAAGCTTTCTTT
TRBV5-1	-	TRBJ2-3	TRBD2	CASSYLAGEHTDTQYF	TGCGCCAGCAGCTATCTAGCGGGGGAGCACACAGATACGCAGTATTTT
TRBV29-1	few	TRBJ2-1	TRBD1	CSATRDRGLSKQFF	TGCAGCGCCACCCGGGACAGGGGGCTTAGTAAGCAGTTCTTC
TRBV4-1	-	TRBJ1-1	-	CASSLGTLMNTEAFF	TGCGCCAGCAGCCTAGGGACTCTAATGAACACTGAAGCTTTCTTT
TRBV4-2	-	TRBJ2-1	-	CASSQEASQGNEQFF	TGTGCCAGCAGCCAAGAAGCATCCCAGGGGAATGAGCAGTTCTTC
TRBV29-1	-	TRBJ1-2	TRBD1	CSVWTGPPNYGYTF	TGCAGCGTTTGGACAGGCCCTCCTAACTATGGCTACACCTTC
TRBV5-1	-	TRBJ1-2	-	CASSFTGIYGYTF	TGCGCCAGCAGCTTTACGGGGATCTATGGCTACACCTTC
TRBV19	-	TRBJ1-2	TRBD1	CASSPDRVGYTF	TGTGCCAGTAGTCCAGACAGGGTCGGCTACACCTTC
TRBV19	-	TRBJ1-3	TRBD1	CASSIEGRRQGADGNTIYF	TGTGCCAGTAGTATAGAGGGACGGCGACAGGGGGCTGATGGAAACACCATATATTTT
TRBV6-6	-	TRBJ1-2	TRBD1	CASSNQRQGGNYGYTF	TGTGCCAGCAGTAACCAACGACAGGGCGGAAACTATGGCTACACCTTC
TRBV9	-	TRBJ1-1	TRBD1	CASSVLTGQTEAFF	TGTGCCAGCAGCGTATTGACAGGGCAGACTGAAGCTTTCTTT
TRBV5-1	-	TRBJ1-6	-	CASSFETSSYNSPLHF	TGCGCCAGCAGCTTTGAAACGAGCTCCTATAATTCACCCCTCCACTTT
TRBV27	-	TRBJ2-5	-	CASSFRGQETQYF	TGTGCCAGCAGTTTTCGGGGTCAGGAGACCCAGTACTTC
TRBV4-3	-	TRBJ1-6	-	CASSQDLVWDSYSPLHF	TGCGCCAGCAGCCAAGATCTGGTGTGGGACTCGTATTCACCCCTCCACTTT
TRBV20-1	-	TRBJ2-7	-	CSASPGNEQYF	TGCAGTGCTAGCCCCGGGAACGAGCAGTACTTC
TRBV7-9	-	TRBJ2-2	-	CASSLGSNTGELFF	TGTGCCAGCAGCTTAGGGAGTAACACCGGGGAGCTGTTTTTT